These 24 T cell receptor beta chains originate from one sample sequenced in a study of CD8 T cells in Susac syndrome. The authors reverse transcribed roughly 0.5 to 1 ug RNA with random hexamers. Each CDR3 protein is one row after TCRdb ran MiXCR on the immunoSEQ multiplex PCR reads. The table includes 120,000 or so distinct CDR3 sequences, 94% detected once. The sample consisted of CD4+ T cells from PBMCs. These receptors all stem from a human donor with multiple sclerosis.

As DNA, the CDR3 is TGCGCCAGCAGCTTGTGGAACAGGGGAGGCCACGAGCAGTACTTC. Protein: CASSLWNRGGHEQYF. The chain carries TRBV5-1 and TRBJ2-7, with D possibly being TRBD1 (7 bases). The CDR3 covers 15 residues. Trimming left V 1 base short and J 5 bases short, with 16 bases between. Germline loops: CDR1 SGHRS, CDR2 YFSETQ.

The CDR3: CASSSPLRTGTDTQYF. CDR3 in DNA: TGTGCCAGCAGCTCGCCCCTCAGGACAGGCACAGATACGCAGTATTTT. The rearrangement joins TRBV5-6 to TRBJ2-3; tentative D call: TRBD1 (6 bases). Trimming removed 3 bases at V and 1 base at J, with 15 bases between. Germline V gene lookup returns CDR1 SGHDT and CDR2 YYEEEE. This CDR3 is 16 amino acids long. Supplemented by reference TRBV5-6 and TRBJ2-3, the full variable domain reads DAGVTQSPTHLIKTRGQQVTLRCSPKSGHDTVSWYQQALGQGPQFIFQYYEEEERQRGNFPDRFSGHQFPNYSSELNVNALLLGDSALYLCASSSPLRTGTDTQYFGPGTRLTVL.

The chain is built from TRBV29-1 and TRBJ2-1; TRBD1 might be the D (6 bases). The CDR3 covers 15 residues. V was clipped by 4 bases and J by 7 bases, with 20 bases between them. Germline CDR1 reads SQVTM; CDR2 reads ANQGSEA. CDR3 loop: CSVGAWGPAPNEQFF. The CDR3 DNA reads TGCAGCGTTGGCGCATGGGGGCCAGCTCCGAATGAGCAGTTCTTC.

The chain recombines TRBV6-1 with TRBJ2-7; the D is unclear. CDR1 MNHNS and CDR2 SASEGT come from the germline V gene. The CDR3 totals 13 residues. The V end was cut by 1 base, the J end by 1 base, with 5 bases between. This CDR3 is CASSEGRSYEQYF. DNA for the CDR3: TGTGCCAGCAGTGAAGGACGATCCTACGAGCAGTACTTC.

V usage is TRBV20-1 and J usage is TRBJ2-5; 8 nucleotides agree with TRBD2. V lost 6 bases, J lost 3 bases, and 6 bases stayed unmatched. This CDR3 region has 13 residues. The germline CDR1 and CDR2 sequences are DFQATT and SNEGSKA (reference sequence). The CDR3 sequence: CSAMAGGKETQYF. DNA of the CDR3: TGCAGTGCCATGGCGGGGGGAAAAGAGACCCAGTACTTC.

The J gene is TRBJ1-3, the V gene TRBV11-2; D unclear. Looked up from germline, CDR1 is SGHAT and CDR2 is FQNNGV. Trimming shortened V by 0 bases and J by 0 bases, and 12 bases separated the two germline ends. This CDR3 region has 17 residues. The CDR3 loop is CASSLDQWESSGNTIYF. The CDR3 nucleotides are TGTGCCAGCAGCTTAGATCAATGGGAGTCCTCTGGAAACACCATATATTTT.

In nucleotides, the CDR3 is TGTGCCAGCAGCCTCTTAGCGGAACCGACCTACGAGCAGTACTTC. Its protein is CASSLLAEPTYEQYF. V gene TRBV11-2 combines with J gene TRBJ2-7; TRBD2 might be the D (6 bases). The germline gives CDR1 SGHAT, CDR2 FQNNGV. The CDR3 is 15 residues long. The V end lost 5 bases, the J end lost 2 bases, and 16 bases lay between the germline ends.

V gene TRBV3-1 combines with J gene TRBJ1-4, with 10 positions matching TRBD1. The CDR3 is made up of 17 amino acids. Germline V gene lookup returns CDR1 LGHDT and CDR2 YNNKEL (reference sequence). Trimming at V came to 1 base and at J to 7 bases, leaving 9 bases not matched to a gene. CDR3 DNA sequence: TGTGCCAGCAGCCAAGTCCTACCGGGACAGGGGCTTGAAAAACTGTTTTTT. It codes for CASSQVLPGQGLEKLFF.

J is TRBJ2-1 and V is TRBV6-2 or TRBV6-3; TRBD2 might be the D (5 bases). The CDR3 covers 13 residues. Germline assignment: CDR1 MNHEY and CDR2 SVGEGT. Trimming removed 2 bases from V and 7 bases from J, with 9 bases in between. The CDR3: CASSYEGWNEQFF. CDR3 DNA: TGTGCCAGCAGTTACGAGGGTTGGAATGAGCAGTTCTTC.

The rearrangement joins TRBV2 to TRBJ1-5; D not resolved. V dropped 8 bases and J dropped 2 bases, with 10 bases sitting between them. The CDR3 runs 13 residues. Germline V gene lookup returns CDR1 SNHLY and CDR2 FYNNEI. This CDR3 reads CASRAPGNQPQHF. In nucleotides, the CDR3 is TGTGCCAGCCGGGCCCCAGGCAATCAGCCCCAGCATTTT.

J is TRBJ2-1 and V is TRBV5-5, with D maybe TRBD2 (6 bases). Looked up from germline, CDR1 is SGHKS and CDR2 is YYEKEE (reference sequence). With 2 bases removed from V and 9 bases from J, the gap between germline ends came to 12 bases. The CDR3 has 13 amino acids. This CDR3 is CASSLFLGGEQFF. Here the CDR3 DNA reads TGTGCCAGCAGCTTATTTCTCGGGGGTGAGCAGTTCTTC.

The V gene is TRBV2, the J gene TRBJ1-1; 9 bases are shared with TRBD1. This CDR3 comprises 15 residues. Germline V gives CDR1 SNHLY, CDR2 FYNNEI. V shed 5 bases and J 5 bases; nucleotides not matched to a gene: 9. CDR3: CASSPGTGIPTEAFF. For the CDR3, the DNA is TGTGCCAGCAGTCCCGGGACAGGGATACCAACTGAAGCTTTCTTT.

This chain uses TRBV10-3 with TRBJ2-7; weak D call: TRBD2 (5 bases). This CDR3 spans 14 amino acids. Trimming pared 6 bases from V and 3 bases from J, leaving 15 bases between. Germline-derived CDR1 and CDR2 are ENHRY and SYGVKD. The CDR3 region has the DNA TGTGCCATCAGAGAGAGAGCGGAGATCTACGAGCAGTACTTC. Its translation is CAIRERAEIYEQYF.

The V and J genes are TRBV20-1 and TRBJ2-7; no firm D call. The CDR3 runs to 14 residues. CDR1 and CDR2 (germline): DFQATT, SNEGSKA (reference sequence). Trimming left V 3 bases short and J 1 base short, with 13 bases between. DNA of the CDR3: TGCAGTGCTAGTCTTGGTCGCAGGTCCTACGAGCAGTACTTC. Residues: CSASLGRRSYEQYF.

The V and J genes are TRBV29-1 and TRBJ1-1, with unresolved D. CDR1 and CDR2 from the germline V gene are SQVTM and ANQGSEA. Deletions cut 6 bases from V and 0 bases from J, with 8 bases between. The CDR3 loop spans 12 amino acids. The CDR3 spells CSVAEVNTEAFF. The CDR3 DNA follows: TGCAGCGTCGCGGAGGTGAACACTGAAGCTTTCTTT.

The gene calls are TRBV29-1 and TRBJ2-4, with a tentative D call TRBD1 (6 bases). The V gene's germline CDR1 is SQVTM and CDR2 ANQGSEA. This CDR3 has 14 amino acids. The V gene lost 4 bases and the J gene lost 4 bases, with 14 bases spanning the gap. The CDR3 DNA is TGCAGCGTTGCGGTAACAGGACAGAAAAACATTCAGTACTTC. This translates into CSVAVTGQKNIQYF.

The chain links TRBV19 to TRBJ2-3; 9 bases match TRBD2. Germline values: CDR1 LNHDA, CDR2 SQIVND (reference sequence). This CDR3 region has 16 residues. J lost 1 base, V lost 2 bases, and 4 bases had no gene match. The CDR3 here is CASSILRTSGTDTQYF. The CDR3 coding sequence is TGTGCCAGTAGTATACTCCGGACTAGCGGCACAGATACGCAGTATTTT.

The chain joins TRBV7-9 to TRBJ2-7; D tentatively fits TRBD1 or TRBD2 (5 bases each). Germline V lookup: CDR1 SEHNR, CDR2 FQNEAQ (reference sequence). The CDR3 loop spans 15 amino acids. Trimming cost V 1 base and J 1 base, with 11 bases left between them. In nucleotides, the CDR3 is TGTGCCAGCAGCTTAGGAGACGGGGCGTCCTACGAGCAGTACTTC. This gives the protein CASSLGDGASYEQYF.

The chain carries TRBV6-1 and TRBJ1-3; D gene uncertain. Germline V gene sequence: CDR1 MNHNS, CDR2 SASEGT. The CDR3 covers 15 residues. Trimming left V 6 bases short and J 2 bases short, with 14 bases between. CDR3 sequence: CASRVAGNAGNTIYF. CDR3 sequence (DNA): TGTGCCAGCAGGGTCGCTGGGAATGCTGGAAACACCATATATTTT.

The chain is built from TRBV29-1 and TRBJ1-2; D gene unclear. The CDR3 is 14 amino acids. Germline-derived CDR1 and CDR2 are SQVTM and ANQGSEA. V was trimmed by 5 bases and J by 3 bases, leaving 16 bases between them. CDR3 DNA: TGCAGCGTTTTTCGGTCGGACCTTCACTATGGCTACACCTTC. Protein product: CSVFRSDLHYGYTF.

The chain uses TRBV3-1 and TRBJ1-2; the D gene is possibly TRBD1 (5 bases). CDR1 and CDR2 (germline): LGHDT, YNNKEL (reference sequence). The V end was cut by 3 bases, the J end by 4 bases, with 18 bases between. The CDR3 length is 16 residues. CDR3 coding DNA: TGTGCCAGCAGCCACTCCCGAGGGAGACAGATCTATGGCTACACCTTC. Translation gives CASSHSRGRQIYGYTF.

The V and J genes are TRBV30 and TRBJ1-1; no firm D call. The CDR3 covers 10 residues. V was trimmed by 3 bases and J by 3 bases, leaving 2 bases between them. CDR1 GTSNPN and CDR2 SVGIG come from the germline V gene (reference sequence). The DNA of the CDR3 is TGTGCCTGGAGGTACACTGAAGCTTTCTTT. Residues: CAWRYTEAFF.

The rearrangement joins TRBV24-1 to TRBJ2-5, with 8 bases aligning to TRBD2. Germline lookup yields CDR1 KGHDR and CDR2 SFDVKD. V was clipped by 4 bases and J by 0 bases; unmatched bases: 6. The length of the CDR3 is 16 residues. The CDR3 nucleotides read TGTGCCACCAGTGACCCGGGGGGGGATCACCAAGAGACCCAGTACTTC. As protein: CATSDPGGDHQETQYF.

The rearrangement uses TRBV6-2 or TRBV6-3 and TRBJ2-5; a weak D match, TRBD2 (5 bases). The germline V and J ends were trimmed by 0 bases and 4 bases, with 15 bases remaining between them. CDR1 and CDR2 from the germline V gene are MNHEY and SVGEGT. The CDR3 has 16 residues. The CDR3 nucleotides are TGTGCCAGCAGTTACTCTCGATCCGGGGATAGAGAGACCCAGTACTTC. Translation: CASSYSRSGDRETQYF.